Reported below is one T cell receptor beta chain. This record belongs to a study of T cell responses to AZD1222 COVID-19 vaccine. Germline V gene sequence: CDR1 SGHNT, CDR2 YYREEE (reference sequence). V lost 2 bases, J lost 0 bases, and 6 bases lay in between. The CDR3 length is 13 residues. Sequenced by immunoSEQ multiplex PCR; TCRdb stores in-frame clones only, minus some. The table includes over 100,000 clones, 80% to 90% detected once. The TCR comes from an adult in good health. The source material was peripheral blood, sampled on day 0 of AZD1222 vaccination. This chain uses TRBV5-4 with TRBJ2-7; D uncertain. The DNA of the CDR3 is TGTGCCAGCAGCTTACCCCCCTCCTACGAGCAGTACTTC. Translating gives CASSLPPSYEQYF.